The clone carrying this T cell receptor beta chain came up a few times. This entry comes from a study of blood T cell repertoires in COVID-19. Study information: From the United States, Italy and Spain came samples of acute and convalescent COVID-19. T cells, B-cell-depleted T cells, or PBMCs provided the cDNA or gDNA that served as material.

This CDR3 comprises 19 residues. V was pared by 0 bases and J by 3 bases, with 6 bases of the junction left unmatched. Germline V gene data show CDR1 as SEHNR and CDR2 as FQNEAQ (reference sequence). Under the authors' procedure: Reference gene primer amplification gave estimated nucleated cell counts. Some clones are missing from TCRdb's copy, which holds only in-frame ones; the method was immunoSEQ multiplex PCR. V and J calls and clone size are copied from that table; D and trimming were computed from the DNA. The sample lists tens of thousands of clones, 75% to 90% seen once, with under 20% in the top ten.

This sequence joins TRBV7-9 and TRBJ2-2; 14 nucleotides agree with TRBD2. The sequence came from a woman aged 80 or over with acute or convalescent COVID-19. Input material: peripheral blood. The CDR3 protein is CASSLAPGLAGEDTGELFF. DNA for the CDR3: TGTGCCAGCAGCTTAGCCCCGGGACTAGCGGGGGAAGACACCGGGGAGCTGTTTTTT.